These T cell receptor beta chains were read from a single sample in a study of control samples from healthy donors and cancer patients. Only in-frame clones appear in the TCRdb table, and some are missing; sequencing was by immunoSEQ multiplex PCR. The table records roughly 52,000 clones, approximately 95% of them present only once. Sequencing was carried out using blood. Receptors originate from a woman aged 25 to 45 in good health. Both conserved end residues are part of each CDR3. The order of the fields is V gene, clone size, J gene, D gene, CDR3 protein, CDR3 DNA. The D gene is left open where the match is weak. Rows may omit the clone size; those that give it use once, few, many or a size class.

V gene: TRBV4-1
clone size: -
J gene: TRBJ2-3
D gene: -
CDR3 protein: CASSFSDTQYF
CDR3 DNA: TGCGCCAGCAGCTTTTCAGATACGCAGTATTTT

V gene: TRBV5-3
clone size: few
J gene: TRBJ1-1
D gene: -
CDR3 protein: CARSLVGGYTEAFF
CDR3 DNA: TGTGCCAGAAGCTTGGTTGGGGGGTACACTGAAGCTTTCTTT

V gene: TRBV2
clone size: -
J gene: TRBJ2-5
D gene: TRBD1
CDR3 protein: CASRDRGFLETQYF
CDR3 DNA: TGTGCCAGCAGGGACAGGGGTTTTCTAGAGACCCAGTACTTC

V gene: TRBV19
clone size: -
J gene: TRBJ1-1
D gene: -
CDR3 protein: CASTLGVVGTEAFF
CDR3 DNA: TGTGCCAGTACCTTAGGGGTGGTGGGAACTGAAGCTTTCTTT

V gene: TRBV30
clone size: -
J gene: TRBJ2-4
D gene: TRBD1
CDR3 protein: CAWRPGQGVRGQYF
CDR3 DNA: TGTGCCTGGAGGCCGGGACAGGGGGTGCGAGGTCAGTACTTC

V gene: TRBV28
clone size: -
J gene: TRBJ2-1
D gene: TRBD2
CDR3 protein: CASSRHEMTGGLAGRQFF
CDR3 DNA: TGTGCCAGCAGCCGGCACGAGATGACAGGGGGACTAGCGGGACGGCAGTTCTTC

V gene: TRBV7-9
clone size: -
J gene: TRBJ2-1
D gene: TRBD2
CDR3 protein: CASSYLEREWAYNEQFF
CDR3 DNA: TGTGCCAGCAGCTACCTCGAGCGGGAGTGGGCCTACAATGAGCAGTTCTTC

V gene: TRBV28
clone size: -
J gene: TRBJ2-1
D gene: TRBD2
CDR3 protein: CASSFPSSGTTYNEQFF
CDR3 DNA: TGTGCCAGCAGTTTCCCGTCTAGCGGGACAACCTACAATGAGCAGTTCTTC

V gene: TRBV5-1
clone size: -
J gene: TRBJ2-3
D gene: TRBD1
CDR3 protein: CASSIWTGSSTDTQYF
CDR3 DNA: TGCGCCAGCAGCATTTGGACAGGTTCGAGCACAGATACGCAGTATTTT

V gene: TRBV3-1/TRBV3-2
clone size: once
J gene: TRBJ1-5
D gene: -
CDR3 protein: CASSRAQGRNQPQHF
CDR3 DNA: TGTGCCAGCAGCCGTGCGCAGGGACGGAATCAGCCCCAGCATTTT

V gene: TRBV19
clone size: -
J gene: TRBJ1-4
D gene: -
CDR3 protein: CASSIEGAGAGREKLFF
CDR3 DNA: TGTGCCAGTAGTATAGAAGGAGCGGGAGCCGGGCGCGAAAAACTGTTTTTT

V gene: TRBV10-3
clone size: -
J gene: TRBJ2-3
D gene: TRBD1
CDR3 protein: CAISGQSTDTQYF
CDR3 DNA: TGTGCCATATCGGGACAGAGCACAGATACGCAGTATTTT

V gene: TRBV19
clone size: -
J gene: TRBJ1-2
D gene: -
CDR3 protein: CASTSRDTLGGYTF
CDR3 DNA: TGTGCCAGTACCTCCCGGGACACTCTCGGTGGCTACACCTTC

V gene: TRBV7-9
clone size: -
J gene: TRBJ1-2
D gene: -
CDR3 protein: CASAPYLGRGGVYGYTF
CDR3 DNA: TGTGCCAGCGCTCCCTATTTGGGCCGGGGGGGGGTCTATGGCTACACCTTC

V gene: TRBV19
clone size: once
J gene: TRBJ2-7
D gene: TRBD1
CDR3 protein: CASSPPGQGPYEQYF
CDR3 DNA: TGTGCCAGTAGCCCACCGGGACAGGGACCCTACGAGCAGTACTTC

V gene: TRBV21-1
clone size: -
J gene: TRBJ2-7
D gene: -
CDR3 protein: CASSEGGAPGQGASSSGEQYF
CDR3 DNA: TGTGCCAGCAGCGAGGGGGGGGCGCCGGGACAGGGGGCGAGTTCGTCGGGCGAGCAGTACTTC

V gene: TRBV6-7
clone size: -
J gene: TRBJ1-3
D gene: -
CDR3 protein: CASSYSFFQGPGNTIYF
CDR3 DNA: TGTGCCAGCAGTTACTCGTTTTTCCAGGGGCCTGGAAACACCATATATTTT

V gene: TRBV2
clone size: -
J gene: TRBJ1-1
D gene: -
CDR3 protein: CASSDLDGHTEAFF
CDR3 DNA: TGTGCCAGCAGTGACCTGGACGGGCACACTGAAGCTTTCTTT

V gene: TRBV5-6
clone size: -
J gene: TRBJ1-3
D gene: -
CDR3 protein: CASSPRWQVISGNTIYF
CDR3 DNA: TGTGCCAGCAGCCCGAGGTGGCAGGTAATCTCTGGAAACACCATATATTTT

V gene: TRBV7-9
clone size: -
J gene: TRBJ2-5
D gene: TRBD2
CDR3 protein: CASSEGLAGVWQETQYF
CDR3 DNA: TGTGCCAGCAGCGAAGGACTAGCGGGAGTCTGGCAAGAGACCCAGTACTTC

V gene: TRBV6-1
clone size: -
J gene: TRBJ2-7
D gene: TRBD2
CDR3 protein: CASSEGTSGSYEQYF
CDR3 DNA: TGTGCCAGCAGTGAAGGGACTAGCGGCTCCTACGAGCAGTACTTC

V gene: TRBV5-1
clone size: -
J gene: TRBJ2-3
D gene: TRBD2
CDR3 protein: CASSLEGLGISTNTQYF
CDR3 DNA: TGCGCCAGCAGCTTGGAGGGACTAGGAATTAGCACAAATACGCAGTATTTT

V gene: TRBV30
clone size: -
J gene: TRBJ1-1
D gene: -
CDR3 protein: CAWSVAVNTEAFF
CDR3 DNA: TGTGCCTGGAGTGTTGCGGTGAACACTGAAGCTTTCTTT

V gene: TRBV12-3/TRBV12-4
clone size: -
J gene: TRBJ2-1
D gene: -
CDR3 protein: CASGDNEQFF
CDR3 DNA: TGTGCCAGCGGGGACAATGAGCAGTTCTTC

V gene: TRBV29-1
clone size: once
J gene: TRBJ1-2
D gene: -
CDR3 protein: CSALGGGYGYTF
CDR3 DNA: TGCAGCGCCCTCGGGGGGGGCTATGGCTACACCTTC

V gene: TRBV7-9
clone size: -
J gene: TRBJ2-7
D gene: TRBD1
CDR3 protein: CASSPNNIRPGQDIYEQYF
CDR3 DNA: TGTGCCAGCAGCCCCAACAATATAAGACCGGGACAGGACATCTACGAGCAGTACTTC

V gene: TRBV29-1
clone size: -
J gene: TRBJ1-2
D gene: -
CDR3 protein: CSAWQGSYGYTF
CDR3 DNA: TGCAGCGCGTGGCAGGGTAGCTATGGCTACACCTTC

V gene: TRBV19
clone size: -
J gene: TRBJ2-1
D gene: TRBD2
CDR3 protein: CASSRGGTSGRPTEQFF
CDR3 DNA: TGTGCCAGTAGTCGGGGGGGTACTAGCGGGAGGCCCACTGAGCAGTTCTTC

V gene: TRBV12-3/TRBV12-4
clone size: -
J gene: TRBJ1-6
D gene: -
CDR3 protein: CASSMTDSPLHF
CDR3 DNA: TGTGCCAGCAGTATGACCGATTCACCCCTCCACTTT

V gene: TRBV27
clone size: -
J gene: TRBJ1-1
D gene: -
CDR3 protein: CASSFGGSEAFF
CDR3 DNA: TGTGCCAGCAGTTTCGGCGGGTCTGAAGCTTTCTTT

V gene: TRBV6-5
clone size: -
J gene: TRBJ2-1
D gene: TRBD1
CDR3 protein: CASNYGTGYNEQFF
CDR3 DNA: TGTGCCAGCAATTACGGGACAGGATACAATGAGCAGTTCTTC

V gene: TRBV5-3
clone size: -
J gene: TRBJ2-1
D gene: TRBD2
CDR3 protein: CARSCSHSGRISYNEQFF
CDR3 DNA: TGTGCCAGAAGCTGCTCTCATAGCGGGAGGATCTCCTACAATGAGCAGTTCTTC

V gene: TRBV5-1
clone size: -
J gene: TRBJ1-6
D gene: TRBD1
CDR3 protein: CASSPGDRSNNSPLHF
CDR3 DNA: TGCGCCAGCAGTCCCGGGGACAGGTCAAATAATTCACCCCTCCACTTT

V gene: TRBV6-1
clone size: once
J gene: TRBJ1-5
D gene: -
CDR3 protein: CASSESMRGPQHF
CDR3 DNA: TGTGCCAGCAGTGAAAGTATGAGGGGGCCCCAGCATTTT

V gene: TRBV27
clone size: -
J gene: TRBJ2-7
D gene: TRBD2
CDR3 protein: CASSLLWGGSYEQYF
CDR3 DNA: TGTGCCAGCAGTTTATTGTGGGGGGGGTCCTACGAGCAGTACTTC

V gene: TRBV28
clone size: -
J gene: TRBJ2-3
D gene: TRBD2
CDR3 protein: CASSLLAGGPGDTQYF
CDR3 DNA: TGTGCCAGCAGTTTACTAGCGGGAGGGCCCGGAGATACGCAGTATTTT

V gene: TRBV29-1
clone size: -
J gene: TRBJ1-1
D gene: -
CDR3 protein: CSVVWGTTEAFF
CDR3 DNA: TGCAGCGTTGTTTGGGGAACGACTGAAGCTTTCTTT

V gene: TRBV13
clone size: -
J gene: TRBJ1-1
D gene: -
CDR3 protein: CASSLGGLGTEAFF
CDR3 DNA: TGTGCCAGCAGCTTGGGGGGGTTGGGCACTGAAGCTTTCTTT

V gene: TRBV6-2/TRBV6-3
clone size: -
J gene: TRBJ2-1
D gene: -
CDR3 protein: CASSPFSRNNEQFF
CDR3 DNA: TGTGCCAGCAGTCCCTTTAGCAGAAACAATGAGCAGTTCTTC

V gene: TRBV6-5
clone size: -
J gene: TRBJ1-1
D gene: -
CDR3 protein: CASSYSIVGSSTEAFF
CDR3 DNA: TGTGCCAGCAGTTACTCGATTGTAGGGTCGAGCACTGAAGCTTTCTTT

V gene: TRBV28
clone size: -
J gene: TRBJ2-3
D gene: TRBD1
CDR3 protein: CASSPGQGASADTQYF
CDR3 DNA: TGTGCCAGCAGTCCGGGACAGGGGGCAAGCGCAGATACGCAGTATTTT

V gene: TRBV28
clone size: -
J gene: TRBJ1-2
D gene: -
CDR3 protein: CASSAGTPGGYTF
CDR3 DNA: TGTGCCAGCAGTGCCGGGACGCCGGGAGGCTACACCTTC

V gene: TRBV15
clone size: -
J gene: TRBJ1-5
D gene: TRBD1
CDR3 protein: CATSREAGQGGSQPQHF
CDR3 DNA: TGTGCCACCAGCAGAGAAGCGGGACAGGGGGGATCTCAGCCCCAGCATTTT

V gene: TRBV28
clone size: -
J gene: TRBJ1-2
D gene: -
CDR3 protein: CASSSNYGYTF
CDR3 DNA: TGTGCCAGCAGTTCAAACTATGGCTACACCTTC

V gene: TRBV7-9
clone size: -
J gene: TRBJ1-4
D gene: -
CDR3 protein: CASSFWDSGEKLFF
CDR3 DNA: TGTGCCAGCAGCTTCTGGGACTCTGGAGAAAAACTGTTTTTT

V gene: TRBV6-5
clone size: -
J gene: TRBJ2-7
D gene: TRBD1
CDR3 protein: CASTSDRGSYEQYF
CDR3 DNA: TGTGCCAGCACCTCAGACAGGGGGTCTTACGAGCAGTACTTC

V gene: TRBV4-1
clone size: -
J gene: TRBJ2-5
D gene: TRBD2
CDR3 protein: CASSQARLAGGLQETQYF
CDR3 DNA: TGCGCCAGCAGCCAAGCCCGACTAGCGGGAGGCCTCCAAGAGACCCAGTACTTC

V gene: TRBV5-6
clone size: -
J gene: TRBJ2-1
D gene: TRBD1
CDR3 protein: CASSWGTAGEQFF
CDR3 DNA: TGTGCCAGCAGCTGGGGGACAGCCGGGGAGCAGTTCTTC

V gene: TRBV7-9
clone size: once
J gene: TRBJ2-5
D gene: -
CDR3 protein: CASSPTLGRQTQYF
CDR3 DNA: TGTGCCAGCAGCCCTACCTTAGGACGGCAGACCCAGTACTTC

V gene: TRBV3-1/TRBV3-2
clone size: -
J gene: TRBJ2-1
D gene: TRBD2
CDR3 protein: CASSFNRGAYNEQFF
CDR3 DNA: TGTGCCAGCAGCTTTAACCGGGGGGCCTACAATGAGCAGTTCTTC

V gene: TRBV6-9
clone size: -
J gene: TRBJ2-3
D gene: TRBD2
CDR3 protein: CALTSGTSGRRDTQYF
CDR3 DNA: TGTGCCTTAACCTCCGGGACTAGCGGGAGGAGGGATACGCAGTATTTT

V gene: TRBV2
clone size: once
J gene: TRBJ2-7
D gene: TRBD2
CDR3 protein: CASSEPSGPYEQYF
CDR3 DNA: TGTGCCAGCAGTGAACCTAGCGGCCCCTACGAGCAGTACTTC

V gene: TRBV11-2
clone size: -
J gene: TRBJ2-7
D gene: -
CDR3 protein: CASSLVDRNSYEQYF
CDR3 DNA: TGTGCCAGCAGCTTAGTAGATAGGAACTCCTACGAGCAGTACTTC

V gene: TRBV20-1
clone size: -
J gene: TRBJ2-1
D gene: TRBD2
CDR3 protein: CSASLAGALNNEQFF
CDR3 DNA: TGCAGTGCTAGTTTAGCGGGAGCCCTCAACAATGAGCAGTTCTTC

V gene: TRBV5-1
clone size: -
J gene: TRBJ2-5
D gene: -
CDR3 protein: CASSESGTLQETQYF
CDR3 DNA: TGCGCCAGCAGCGAATCCGGGACGCTCCAAGAGACCCAGTACTTC

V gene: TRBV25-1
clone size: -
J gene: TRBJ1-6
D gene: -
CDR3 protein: CASSESLGRSPLHF
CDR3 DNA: TGTGCCAGCAGTGAATCTTTGGGCCGGTCACCCCTCCACTTT

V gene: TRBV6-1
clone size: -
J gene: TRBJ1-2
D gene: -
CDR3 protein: CASSESRTRNWEGYTF
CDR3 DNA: TGTGCCAGCAGTGAATCACGAACACGAAACTGGGAGGGCTACACCTTC

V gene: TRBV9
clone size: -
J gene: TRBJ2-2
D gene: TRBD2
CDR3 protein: CASSVALAGQNTGELFF
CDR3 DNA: TGTGCCAGCAGCGTAGCTCTAGCGGGCCAAAACACCGGGGAGCTGTTTTTT

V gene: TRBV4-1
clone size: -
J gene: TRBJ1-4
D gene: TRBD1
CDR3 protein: CASTRFRDREDEKLFF
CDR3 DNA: TGCGCCAGCACGCGATTTCGGGACAGGGAGGATGAAAAACTGTTTTTT